This T cell receptor (beta chain) derives from a study of cytomegalovirus exposure and HLA in healthy donors. The ends lost 4 bases at V and 6 bases at J; junction bases unmatched: 10. Germline-derived CDR1 and CDR2 are WSHSY and SAAADI. The CDR3 length is 15 residues. This clone was detected a few times. It was with 60 Vbeta and 13 Jbeta primers that the PCR ran. Some clones are missing from TCRdb's copy, which holds only in-frame ones; the method was immunoSEQ multiplex PCR. The sample has 100,000 to 150,000 clones; roughly four fifths are singletons. The chain uses TRBV10-2 and TRBJ1-2, with 8 bases lining up with TRBD1. The specimen was PBMCs. The sequence derives from a man aged 45-60 years in good health and CMV-seronegative. The CDR3 loop reads CASSGTGPREHGYTF. As DNA, the CDR3 is TGCGCCAGCAGTGGGACAGGGCCTAGGGAACATGGCTACACCTTC.